This T cell receptor beta chain was obtained from a study of T-cell reconstitution after alpha-beta-depleted transplantation in children (dated by TCRdb to 2015 to 2016). Study-wide context: Using TCR repertoire profiling, the study quantitatively followed how T-cell immune reconstitution unfolded in children after TCRalphabeta/CD19-depleted allogeneic hematopoietic cell transplantation.

In the case of this clonotype: Its antigen is unknown. Base qualities are not at hand, and no much larger clone is one base apart.

Counted from cysteine to phenylalanine, this CDR3 has 16 amino acids. Only the CDR3 region is kept as DNA, spanning 48 bases read in frame from base 1. In the germline V gene, CDR1 corresponds to MDHEN and CDR2 to SYDVKM. V drops 1 base and J drops 10 bases, leaving 23 bases in between. Library method: PCR. This sample was sequenced with an Illumina HiSeq 2500. Molecular barcoding was employed in the preparation of TCR libraries, with unique molecular identifiers being used to normalize TCRbeta repertoire quantification. TCRdb reprocessed the public reads (quality trimming at Q25 with fastp, clone calling with MiXCR) and kept in-frame beta chains. Rows merge per CDR3 protein into single entries with the most common DNA and genes. The sample table lists a few hundred thousand distinct CDR3 sequences, around an eighth of them with a count of one. Of the sample, roughly 5.4% is held by the ten largest clones.

The chain was built from TRBV28 and TRBJ2-7, with the D segment identity uncertain. This sequence originates from a human donor who donated a stem cell graft to a child with combined immunodeficiency. The sequencing used PBMCs from the stem cell graft donor, collected from the stem cell graft. At the DNA level, the sequence is TGTGCCAGCAGTTTATATGGAGAGGCCCCGTTACAAGAACAGTACTTC. This codes for CASSLYGEAPLQEQYF.